This T cell receptor (beta chain) derives from a study of T-cell reconstitution after alpha-beta-depleted transplantation in children. It was with unique molecular identifiers that the TCRbeta library was prepared. TCRdb passed the PCR reads through MiXCR, listing each CDR3 protein once. Seen here are about 110,000 distinct CDR3 sequences, approximately 6.4% observed once, and the top ten hold 23%. The sample holds many counts of this clonotype. The CDR3 is 12 residues long. The germline CDR1 and CDR2 sequences are MNHEY and SVGEGT. V was clipped by 2 bases and J by 10 bases; unmatched bases: 4. The chain recombines TRBV6-2 or TRBV6-3 with TRBJ1-2; TRBD1 agrees at 7 bases. This TCR derives from a male patient between 2 and 15 years old who had a stem cell transplant for acute lymphoblastic leukemia, so the T cells may come from the graft donor. Source: PBMCs, mostly from graft donor cells, taken 360 days after TCRalphabeta/CD19-depleted stem cell transplant. The CDR3 loop reads CASSYPDRYYTF. The CDR3, as DNA: TGTGCCAGCAGTTACCCGGACAGGTACTACACCTTC.